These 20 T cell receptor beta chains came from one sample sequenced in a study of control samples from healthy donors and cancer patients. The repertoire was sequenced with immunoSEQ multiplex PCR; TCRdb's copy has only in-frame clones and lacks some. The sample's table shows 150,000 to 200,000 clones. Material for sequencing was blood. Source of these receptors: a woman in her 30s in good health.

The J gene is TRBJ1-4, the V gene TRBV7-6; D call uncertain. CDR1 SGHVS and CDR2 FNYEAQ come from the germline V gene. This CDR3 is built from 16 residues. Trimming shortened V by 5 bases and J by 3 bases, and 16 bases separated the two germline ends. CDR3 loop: CASSPLGMGSNEKLFF. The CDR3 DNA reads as TGTGCCAGCAGCCCCCTAGGAATGGGTTCTAATGAAAAACTGTTTTTT.

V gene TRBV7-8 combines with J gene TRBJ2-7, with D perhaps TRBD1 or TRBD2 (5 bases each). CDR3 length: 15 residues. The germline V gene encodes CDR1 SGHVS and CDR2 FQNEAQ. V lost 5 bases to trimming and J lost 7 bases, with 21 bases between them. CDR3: CASSLSQAGWREQYF. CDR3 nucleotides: TGTGCCAGCAGCCTTAGCCAGGCAGGGTGGAGGGAGCAGTACTTC.

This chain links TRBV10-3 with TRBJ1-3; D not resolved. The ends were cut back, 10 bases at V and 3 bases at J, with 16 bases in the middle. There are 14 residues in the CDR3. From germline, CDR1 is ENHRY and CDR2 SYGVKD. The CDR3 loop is CATRLGFNGNTIYF. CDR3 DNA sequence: TGTGCCACACGTTTGGGGTTTAATGGAAACACCATATATTTT.

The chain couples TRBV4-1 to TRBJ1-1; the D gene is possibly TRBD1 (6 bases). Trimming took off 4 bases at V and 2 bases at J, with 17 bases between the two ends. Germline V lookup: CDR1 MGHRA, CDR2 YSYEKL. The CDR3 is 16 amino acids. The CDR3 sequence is CASSPRGGFLNTEAFF. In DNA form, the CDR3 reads TGCGCCAGCAGCCCTCGGGGGGGCTTCCTCAACACTGAAGCTTTCTTT.

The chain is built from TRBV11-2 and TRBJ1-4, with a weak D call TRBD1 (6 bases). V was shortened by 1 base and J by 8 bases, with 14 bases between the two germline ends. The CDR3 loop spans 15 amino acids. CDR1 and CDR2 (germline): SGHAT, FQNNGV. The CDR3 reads CASSLALQGTEKLFF. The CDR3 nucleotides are TGTGCCAGCAGCTTAGCACTTCAGGGGACGGAAAAACTGTTTTTT.

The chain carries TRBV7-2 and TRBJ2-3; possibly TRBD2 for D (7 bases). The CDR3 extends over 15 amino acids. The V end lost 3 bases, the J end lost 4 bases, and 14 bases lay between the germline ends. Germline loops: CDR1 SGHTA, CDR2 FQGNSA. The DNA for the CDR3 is TGTGCCAGCAGCTTGGGGGGGGGCCCCGCAGATACGCAGTATTTT. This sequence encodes CASSLGGGPADTQYF.

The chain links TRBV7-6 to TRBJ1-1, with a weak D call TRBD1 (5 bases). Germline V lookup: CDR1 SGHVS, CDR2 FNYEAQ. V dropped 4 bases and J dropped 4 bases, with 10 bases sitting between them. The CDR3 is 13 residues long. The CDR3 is CASSSGGGTEAFF. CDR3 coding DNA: TGTGCCAGCAGCTCGGGGGGAGGCACTGAAGCTTTCTTT.

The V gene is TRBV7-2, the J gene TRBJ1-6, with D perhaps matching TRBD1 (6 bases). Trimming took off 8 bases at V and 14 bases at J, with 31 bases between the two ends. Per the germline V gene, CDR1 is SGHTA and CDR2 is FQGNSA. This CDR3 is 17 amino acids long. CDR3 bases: TGTGCCAGCGGTTTAAACTCGGCCGGGACGGGGGCTTGGGCCCTCCACTTT. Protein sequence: CASGLNSAGTGAWALHF.

In DNA form, the CDR3 reads TGCGCCAGCAGGGTTTCCGACAGGGATAATTCACCCCTCCACTTT. Amino acid sequence: CASRVSDRDNSPLHF. The V and J genes are TRBV10-1 and TRBJ1-6; TRBD1 matches at 7 bases. The germline gives CDR1 WNHNN, CDR2 SYGVQD (reference sequence). This CDR3 comprises 15 residues. Trimming took 6 bases from V and 5 from J; bases not matched to a gene: 7.

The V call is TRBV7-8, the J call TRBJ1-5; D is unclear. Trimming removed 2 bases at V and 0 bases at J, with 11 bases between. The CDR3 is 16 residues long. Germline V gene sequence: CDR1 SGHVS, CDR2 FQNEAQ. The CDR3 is CASSLSMAYSNQPQHF. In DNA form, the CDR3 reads TGTGCCAGCAGCTTATCGATGGCCTATAGCAATCAGCCCCAGCATTTT.

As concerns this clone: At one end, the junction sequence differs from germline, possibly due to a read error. The CDR3 nucleotides are TGTGCTAGCAGCCTGACAGTTGATGGCACAGATACGCAGTATTTT. Translating gives CASSLTVDGTDTQYF. V gene TRBV7-7 combines with J gene TRBJ2-3; perhaps TRBD1 as D (5 bases). The germline gives CDR1 SSHAT, CDR2 FNYEAQ (reference sequence). The CDR3 spans 15 residues.

CDR3 nucleotide sequence: TGTGCCAGCAGCCCCGGGACAGGGGAAAGTAATTCACCCCTCCACTTT. It specifies CASSPGTGESNSPLHF. The chain couples TRBV7-2 to TRBJ1-6, with 10 bases that match TRBD1. Germline values: CDR1 SGHTA, CDR2 FQGNSA. V shed 5 bases, J shed 6 bases, and the junction held 7 bases outside the gene matches. The CDR3 runs to 16 residues.

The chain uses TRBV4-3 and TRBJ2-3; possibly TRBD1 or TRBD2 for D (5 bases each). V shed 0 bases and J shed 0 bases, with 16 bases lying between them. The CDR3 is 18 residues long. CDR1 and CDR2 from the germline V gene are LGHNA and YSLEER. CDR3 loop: CASSQDWGLRESTDTQYF. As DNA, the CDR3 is TGCGCCAGCAGCCAAGATTGGGGGTTAAGGGAGAGCACAGATACGCAGTATTTT.

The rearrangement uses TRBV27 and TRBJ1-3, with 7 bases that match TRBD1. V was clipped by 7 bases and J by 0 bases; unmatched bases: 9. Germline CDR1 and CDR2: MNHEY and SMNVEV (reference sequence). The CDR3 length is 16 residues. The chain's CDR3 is CASTQGQPFSGNTIYF. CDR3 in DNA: TGTGCCAGCACCCAGGGACAGCCCTTCTCTGGAAACACCATATATTTT.

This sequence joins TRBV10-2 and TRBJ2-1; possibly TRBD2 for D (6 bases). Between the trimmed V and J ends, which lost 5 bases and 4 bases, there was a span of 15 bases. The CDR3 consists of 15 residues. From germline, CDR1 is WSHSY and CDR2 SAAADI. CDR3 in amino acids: CASSTLGGPYNEQFF. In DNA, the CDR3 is TGCGCCAGCAGTACGTTGGGGGGTCCTTACAATGAGCAGTTCTTC.

The CDR3 loop is CASSLVRQSGYTF. For the CDR3, the DNA is TGTGCCAGCAGTTTAGTAAGGCAGAGTGGCTACACCTTC. The rearrangement links TRBV12-3 or TRBV12-4 to TRBJ1-2; D gene uncertain. There are 13 residues in the CDR3. The V end was cut by 1 base, the J end by 7 bases, with 10 bases between.

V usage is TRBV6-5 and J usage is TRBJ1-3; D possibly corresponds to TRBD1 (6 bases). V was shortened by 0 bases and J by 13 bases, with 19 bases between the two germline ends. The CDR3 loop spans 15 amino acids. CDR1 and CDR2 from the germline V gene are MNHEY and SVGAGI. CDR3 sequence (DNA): TGTGCCAGCAGTTACTCGAACCAACGCCAGGGGCTTATATATTTT. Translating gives CASSYSNQRQGLIYF.

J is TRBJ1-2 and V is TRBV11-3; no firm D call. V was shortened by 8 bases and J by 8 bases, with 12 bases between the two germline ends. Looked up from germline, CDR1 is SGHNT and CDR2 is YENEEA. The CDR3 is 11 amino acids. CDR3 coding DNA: TGTGCCAGCGATAAGATGTTCGGCTACACCTTC. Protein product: CASDKMFGYTF.

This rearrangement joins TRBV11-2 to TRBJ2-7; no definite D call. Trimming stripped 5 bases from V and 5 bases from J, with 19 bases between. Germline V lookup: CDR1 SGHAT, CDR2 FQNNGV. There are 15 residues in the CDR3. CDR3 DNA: TGTGCCAGCAGCCAGAAACGGTTCGGCGTGGACGAGCAGTACTTC. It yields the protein CASSQKRFGVDEQYF.

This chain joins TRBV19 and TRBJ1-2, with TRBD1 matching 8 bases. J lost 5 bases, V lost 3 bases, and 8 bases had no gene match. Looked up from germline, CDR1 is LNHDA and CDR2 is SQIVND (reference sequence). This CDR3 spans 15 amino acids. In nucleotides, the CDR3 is TGTGCCAGTAGTATCTCCACCGGGACAGGATATGGCTACACCTTC. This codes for CASSISTGTGYGYTF.